What follows is one TCR beta chain and its context. Antigen: not known. These data come from a study of T cell repertoires in cytomegalovirus infection. Across the whole study: Public TCR beta signatures marked donors with CMV infection and the matching HLA.

MiXCR, run by TCRdb on the reads, gives a single entry per CDR3 protein. Of around 300,000 distinct CDR3 sequences in the sample, around 25% were seen once. This clonotype was sampled from a human donor in good health (CMV status not recorded). Some clones in this sample may be carry-over from other donors' samples. The sample here was cultured PBMCs, taken from culture after CMV antigen stimulation.

As DNA, the CDR3 is TGCAGCGTTCAGGGACCGCTTAAATCCGGTGGCTACACCTTC. Translated: CSVQGPLKSGGYTF. The chain couples TRBV29-1 to TRBJ1-2, with D tentatively TRBD1 (5 bases). CDR3 length equals 14 residues. CDR1 is SQVTM, CDR2 ANQGSEA, per germline. V lost 5 bases and J 7 bases, leaving 20 bases between the germline ends.